These T cell receptor beta chains were read from a single sample in a study of post-analysis software for immune sequencing data. TCRdb processed the PCR reads anew with MiXCR; each CDR3 protein has one entry. The sample holds around 400,000 distinct CDR3 sequences, 39% seen once. Sequencing input: blood. All receptors come from a girl aged 2-10 years with multiple sclerosis. CDR3s include the opening cysteine and the closing phenylalanine or tryptophan. The order of the fields is CDR3 protein, CDR3 length, J gene, V gene.

CDR3: CASSVGGSFPCYGYTF
length: 16
J: TRBJ1-2
V: TRBV9

CDR3: CASSSSPSYERYF
length: 13
J: TRBJ2-7
V: TRBV6-5

CDR3: CAREKGAHQPQHF
length: 13
J: TRBJ1-5
V: TRBV7-9

CDR3: CASSRNMDSLTQYF
length: 14
J: TRBJ2-5
V: TRBV11-1

CDR3: CASSPLGLAGLDTQYF
length: 16
J: TRBJ2-3
V: TRBV7-6

CDR3: CASSSVSGGLSTDTQYF
length: 17
J: TRBJ2-3
V: TRBV5-1

CDR3: CASSPPGVSEQYF
length: 13
J: TRBJ2-7
V: TRBV5-1

CDR3: CASSVRDINTEAFF
length: 14
J: TRBJ1-1
V: TRBV7-9

CDR3: CASSRTPTADNQPQHF
length: 16
J: TRBJ1-5
V: TRBV4-1

CDR3: CASSPRGQMNTEAFF
length: 15
J: TRBJ1-1
V: TRBV12-3/TRBV12-4

CDR3: CASSQVVAGGLYEQYF
length: 16
J: TRBJ2-7
V: TRBV4-2

CDR3: CASSQSQRGLEQYF
length: 14
J: TRBJ2-7
V: TRBV3-1

CDR3: CASRRPSTENTEVFF
length: 15
J: TRBJ1-1
V: TRBV6-1

CDR3: CSAQQGSKQFF
length: 11
J: TRBJ2-1
V: TRBV20-1

CDR3: CASSLLTGDTNYGYTF
length: 16
J: TRBJ1-2
V: TRBV5-1

CDR3: CSAPLSDRWDNEQFF
length: 15
J: TRBJ2-1
V: TRBV20-1

CDR3: CSVEGLAGDYEQYF
length: 14
J: TRBJ2-7
V: TRBV29-1

CDR3: CSASLGGGGYNEQFF
length: 15
J: TRBJ2-1
V: TRBV20-1

CDR3: CASSHTLAGGPSSETQYF
length: 18
J: TRBJ2-5
V: TRBV12-3/TRBV12-4

CDR3: CASSPPSQGEQFF
length: 13
J: TRBJ2-1
V: TRBV7-3

CDR3: CAIRSHGTPGRSFTDTLYF
length: 19
J: TRBJ2-3
V: TRBV10-3

CDR3: CSVKGIAGDYNEQFF
length: 15
J: TRBJ2-1
V: TRBV29-1

CDR3: CASSLLTLPDSRTDTQYF
length: 18
J: TRBJ2-3
V: TRBV12-3/TRBV12-4

CDR3: CSARRDSKETQYF
length: 13
J: TRBJ2-5
V: TRBV20-1

CDR3: CASSSVRTSRGPGPYNEQFF
length: 20
J: TRBJ2-1
V: TRBV7-3

CDR3: CASSQGETGTAGYTF
length: 15
J: TRBJ1-2
V: TRBV3-1

CDR3: CASTLGRASYNEQFF
length: 15
J: TRBJ2-1
V: TRBV5-1

CDR3: CASSPGRINEKLFF
length: 14
J: TRBJ1-4
V: TRBV7-2

CDR3: CASCPDSYEQYF
length: 12
J: TRBJ2-7
V: TRBV2

CDR3: CSVEDLDRDYGYTF
length: 14
J: TRBJ1-2
V: TRBV29-1

CDR3: CAISESGKDTQYF
length: 13
J: TRBJ2-3
V: TRBV10-3

CDR3: CASSSLRLGAKNIQYF
length: 16
J: TRBJ2-4
V: TRBV12-3/TRBV12-4

CDR3: CSVPLPGGNYGYTF
length: 14
J: TRBJ1-2
V: TRBV29-1

CDR3: CASSQETEHTNYGYTF
length: 16
J: TRBJ1-2
V: TRBV4-3

CDR3: CASSLTGHRSQETQYF
length: 16
J: TRBJ2-5
V: TRBV7-8

CDR3: CASSPYSPYGELFF
length: 14
J: TRBJ2-2
V: TRBV10-1

CDR3: CAITTGALLSSYNSPLHF
length: 18
J: TRBJ1-6
V: TRBV7-9

CDR3: CASSQALTDTQYF
length: 13
J: TRBJ2-3
V: TRBV14

CDR3: CASSQVSMRGGYTQYF
length: 16
J: TRBJ2-3
V: TRBV4-1

CDR3: CAGSLRRGGEKLFF
length: 14
J: TRBJ1-4
V: TRBV12-3/TRBV12-4

CDR3: CASSGQGTAAGYGYTF
length: 16
J: TRBJ1-2
V: TRBV7-9

CDR3: CASSYSGRGQGETQFF
length: 16
J: TRBJ2-1
V: TRBV6-5

CDR3: CASSLDGTGSPYEQYF
length: 16
J: TRBJ2-7
V: TRBV7-2

CDR3: CASSYGGPEQYF
length: 12
J: TRBJ2-7
V: TRBV6-5

CDR3: CASSQETEGYNEQFF
length: 15
J: TRBJ2-1
V: TRBV3-1

CDR3: CASSLRRDRKVETQYF
length: 16
J: TRBJ2-5
V: TRBV7-9

CDR3: CSAPEQGAGSYTF
length: 13
J: TRBJ1-2
V: TRBV20-1